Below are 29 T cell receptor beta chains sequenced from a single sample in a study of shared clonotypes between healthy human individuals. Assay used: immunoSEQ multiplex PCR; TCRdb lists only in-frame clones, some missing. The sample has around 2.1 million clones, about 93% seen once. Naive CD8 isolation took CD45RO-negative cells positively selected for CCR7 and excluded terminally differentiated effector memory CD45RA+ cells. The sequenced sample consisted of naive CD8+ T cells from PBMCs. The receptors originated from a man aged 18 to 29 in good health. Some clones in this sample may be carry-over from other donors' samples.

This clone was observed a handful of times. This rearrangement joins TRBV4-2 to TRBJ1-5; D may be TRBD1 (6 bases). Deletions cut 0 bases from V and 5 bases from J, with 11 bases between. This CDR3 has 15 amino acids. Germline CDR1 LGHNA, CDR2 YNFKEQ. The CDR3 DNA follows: TGTGCCAGCAGCCAAGAAACGGACAGTTATCAGCCCCAGCATTTT. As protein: CASSQETDSYQPQHF.

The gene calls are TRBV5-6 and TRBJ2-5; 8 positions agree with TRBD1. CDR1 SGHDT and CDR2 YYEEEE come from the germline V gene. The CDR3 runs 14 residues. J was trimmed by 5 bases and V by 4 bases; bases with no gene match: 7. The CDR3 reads CASSGPGGGETQYF. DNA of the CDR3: TGTGCCAGCAGCGGACCAGGGGGCGGGGAGACCCAGTACTTC.

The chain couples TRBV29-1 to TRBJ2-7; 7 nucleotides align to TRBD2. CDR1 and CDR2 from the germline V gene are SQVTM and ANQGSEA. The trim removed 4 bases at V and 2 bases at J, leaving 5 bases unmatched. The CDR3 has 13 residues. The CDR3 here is CSVGLAETYEQYF. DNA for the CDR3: TGCAGCGTTGGTCTAGCGGAGACCTACGAGCAGTACTTC.

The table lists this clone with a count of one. The DNA for the CDR3 is TGTGCCAGTAGCATCAACACAGGGGAGGGGTCTGAAGCTTTCTTT. Its protein product is CASSINTGEGSEAFF. V gene TRBV19 combines with J gene TRBJ1-1, with TRBD1 matching over 7 bases. The CDR3 has 15 amino acids. Germline loops: CDR1 LNHDA, CDR2 SQIVND (reference sequence). Trimming removed 6 bases from V and 6 bases from J; junction bases left unmatched: 13.

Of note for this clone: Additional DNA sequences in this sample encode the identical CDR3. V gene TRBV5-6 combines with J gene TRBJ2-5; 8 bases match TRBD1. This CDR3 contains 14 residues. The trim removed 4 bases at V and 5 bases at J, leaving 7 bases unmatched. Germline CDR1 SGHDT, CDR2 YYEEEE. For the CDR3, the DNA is TGTGCCAGCAGCCAGCGGACAGGGTGGGAGACCCAGTACTTC. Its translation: CASSQRTGWETQYF.

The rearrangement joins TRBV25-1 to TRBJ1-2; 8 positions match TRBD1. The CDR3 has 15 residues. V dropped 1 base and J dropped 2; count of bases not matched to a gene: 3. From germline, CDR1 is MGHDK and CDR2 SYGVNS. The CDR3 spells CASSESQGANYGYTF. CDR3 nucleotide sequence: TGTGCCAGCAGTGAATCCCAGGGGGCGAACTATGGCTACACCTTC.

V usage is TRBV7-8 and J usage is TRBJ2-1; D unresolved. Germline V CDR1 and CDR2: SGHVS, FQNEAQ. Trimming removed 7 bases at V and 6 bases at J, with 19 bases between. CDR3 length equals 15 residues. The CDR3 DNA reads TGTGCCAGCATCGTACCAGGAGTCCTAGTCAATGAGCAGTTCTTC. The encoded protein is CASIVPGVLVNEQFF.

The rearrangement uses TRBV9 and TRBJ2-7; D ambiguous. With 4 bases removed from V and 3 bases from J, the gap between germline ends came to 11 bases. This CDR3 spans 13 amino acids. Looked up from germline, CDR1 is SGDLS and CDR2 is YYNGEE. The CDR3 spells CASSPKLGYEQYF. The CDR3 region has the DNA TGTGCCAGCAGCCCTAAGTTGGGCTACGAGCAGTACTTC.

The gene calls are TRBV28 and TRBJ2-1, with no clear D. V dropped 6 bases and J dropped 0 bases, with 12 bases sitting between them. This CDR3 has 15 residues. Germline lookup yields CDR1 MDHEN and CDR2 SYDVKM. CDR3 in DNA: TGTGCCAGCAGCCACGACTGGAGCTCCTACAATGAGCAGTTCTTC. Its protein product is CASSHDWSSYNEQFF.

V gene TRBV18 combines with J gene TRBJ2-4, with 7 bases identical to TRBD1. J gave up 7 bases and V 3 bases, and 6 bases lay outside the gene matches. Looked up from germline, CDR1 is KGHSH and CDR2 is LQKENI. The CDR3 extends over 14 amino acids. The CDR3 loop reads CASSPRDRKNIQYF. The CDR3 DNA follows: TGTGCCAGCTCACCTAGGGACAGAAAGAACATTCAGTACTTC.

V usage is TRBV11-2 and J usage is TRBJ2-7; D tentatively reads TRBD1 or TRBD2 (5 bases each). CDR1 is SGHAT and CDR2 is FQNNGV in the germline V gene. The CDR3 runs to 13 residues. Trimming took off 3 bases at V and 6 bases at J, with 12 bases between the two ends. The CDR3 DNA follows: TGTGCCAGCAGCTTCCTCGAGGGACGCGAGCAGTACTTC. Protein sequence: CASSFLEGREQYF.

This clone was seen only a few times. The CDR3 nucleotides read TGTGCCAGCAGCTCTGGGCTGGGACTTCAGTACGAGCAGTACTTC. Its protein is CASSSGLGLQYEQYF. The chain couples TRBV7-9 to TRBJ2-7; tentative D call: TRBD2 (6 bases). V was clipped by 4 bases and J by 4 bases, with 17 bases between them. CDR1 and CDR2 (germline): SEHNR, FQNEAQ (reference sequence). CDR3 length equals 15 residues.

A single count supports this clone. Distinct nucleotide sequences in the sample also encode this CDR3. CDR3 coding DNA: TGTGCCAGCAGCCTTACAGGGGACTACGAGCAGTACTTC. Translating gives CASSLTGDYEQYF. The rearrangement uses TRBV7-9 and TRBJ2-7, with 7 bases that match TRBD1. The CDR3 length is 13 residues. Germline lookup yields CDR1 SEHNR and CDR2 FQNEAQ (reference sequence). With 5 bases clipped from V and 3 bases from J, the junction kept 4 bases outside the gene matches.

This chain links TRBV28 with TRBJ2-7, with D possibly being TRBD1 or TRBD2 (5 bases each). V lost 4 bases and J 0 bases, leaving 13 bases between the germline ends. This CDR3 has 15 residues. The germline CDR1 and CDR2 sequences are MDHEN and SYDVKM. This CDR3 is CASSSGRKNSYEQYF. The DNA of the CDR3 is TGTGCCAGCAGTTCGGGACGGAAAAACTCCTACGAGCAGTACTTC.

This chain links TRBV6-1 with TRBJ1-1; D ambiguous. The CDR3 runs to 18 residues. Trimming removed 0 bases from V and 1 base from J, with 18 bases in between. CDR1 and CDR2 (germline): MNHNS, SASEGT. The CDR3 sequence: CASSEALEGFSANTEAFF. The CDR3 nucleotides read TGTGCCAGCAGTGAAGCCCTGGAAGGGTTCAGTGCGAACACTGAAGCTTTCTTT.

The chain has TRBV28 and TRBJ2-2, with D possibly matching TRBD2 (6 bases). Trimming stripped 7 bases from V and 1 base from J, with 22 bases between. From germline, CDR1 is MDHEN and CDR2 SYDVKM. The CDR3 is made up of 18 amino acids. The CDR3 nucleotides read TGTGCCAGCATTGAAGCTGTGAGCTGGGGAGGGAACACCGGGGAGCTGTTTTTT. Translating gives CASIEAVSWGGNTGELFF. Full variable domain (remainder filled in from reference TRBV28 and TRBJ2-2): DVKVTQSSRYLVKRTGEKVFLECVQDMDHENMFWYRQDPGLGLRLIYFSYDVKMKEKGDIPEGYSVSREKKERFSLILESASTNQTSMYLCASIEAVSWGGNTGELFFGEGSRLTVL.

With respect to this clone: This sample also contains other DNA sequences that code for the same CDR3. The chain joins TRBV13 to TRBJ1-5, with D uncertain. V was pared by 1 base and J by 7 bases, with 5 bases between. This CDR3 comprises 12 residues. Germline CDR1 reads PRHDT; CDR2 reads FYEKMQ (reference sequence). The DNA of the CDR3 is TGTGCCAGCAGCTTAGTAGGACAGCCCCAGCATTTT. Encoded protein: CASSLVGQPQHF.

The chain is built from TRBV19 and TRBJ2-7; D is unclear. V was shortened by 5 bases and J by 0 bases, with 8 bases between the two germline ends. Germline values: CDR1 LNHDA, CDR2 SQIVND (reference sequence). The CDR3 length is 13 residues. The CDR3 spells CASSRDLSYEQYF. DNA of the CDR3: TGTGCCAGTAGTCGAGACCTCTCCTACGAGCAGTACTTC.

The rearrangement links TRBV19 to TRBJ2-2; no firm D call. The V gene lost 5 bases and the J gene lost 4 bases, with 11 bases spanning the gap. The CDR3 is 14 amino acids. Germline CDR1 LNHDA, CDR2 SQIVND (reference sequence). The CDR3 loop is CASSQYTSTGELFF. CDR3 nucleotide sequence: TGTGCCAGTAGTCAATATACATCCACCGGGGAGCTGTTTTTT.

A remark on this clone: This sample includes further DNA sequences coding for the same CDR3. CDR3 coding DNA: TGTGCCAGCAGCGCCGGAGGGGGGAGCACAGATACGCAGTATTTT. Translation gives CASSAGGGSTDTQYF. V gene TRBV9 combines with J gene TRBJ2-3; D may correspond to TRBD1 or TRBD2 (6 bases each). The CDR3 spans 15 residues. Per germline, CDR1 SGDLS and CDR2 YYNGEE. The ends were cut back, 3 bases at V and 0 bases at J, with 11 bases in the middle.

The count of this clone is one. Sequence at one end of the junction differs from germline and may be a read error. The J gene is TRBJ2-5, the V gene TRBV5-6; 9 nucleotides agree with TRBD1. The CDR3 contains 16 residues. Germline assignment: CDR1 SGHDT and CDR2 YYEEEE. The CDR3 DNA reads TGTGCCAGCAGCTTGGGTACAGGGGGCCCTAGAGAGTCCCAGTACTTC. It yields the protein CASSLGTGGPRESQYF.

The DNA for the CDR3 is TGTGCCAGCAGCGTAGGACAGGGGACTAGCACCCTCCTGAATGAGCAGTTCTTC. Translated, it gives CASSVGQGTSTLLNEQFF. J is TRBJ2-1 and V is TRBV9, with a possible D match to TRBD2 (9 bases). CDR3 length: 18 residues. With 0 bases removed from V and 7 bases from J, the gap between germline ends came to 23 bases. The germline gives CDR1 SGDLS, CDR2 YYNGEE.

In DNA form, the CDR3 reads TGTGCCAGCAGTTTATTTACGGGAGTAGCGTACAATGAGCAGTTCTTC. Translating it yields CASSLFTGVAYNEQFF. The gene calls are TRBV28 and TRBJ2-1; possible D gene TRBD2, 6 bases. Germline CDR1 and CDR2: MDHEN and SYDVKM. V dropped 1 base and J dropped 4 bases, with 14 bases sitting between them. The CDR3 has 16 amino acids. Full variable domain (rest looked up from reference TRBV28 and TRBJ2-1): DVKVTQSSRYLVKRTGEKVFLECVQDMDHENMFWYRQDPGLGLRLIYFSYDVKMKEKGDIPEGYSVSREKKERFSLILESASTNQTSMYLCASSLFTGVAYNEQFFGPGTRLTVL.

The CDR3 spells CASSPGQGNYEQYF. In nucleotides, the CDR3 is TGTGCCAGCAGCCCAGGACAGGGTAACTACGAGCAGTACTTC. The chain links TRBV9 to TRBJ2-7, with TRBD1 identical over 8 bases. Trimming at V came to 4 bases and at J to 3 bases, leaving 6 bases not matched to a gene. CDR3 size: 14 residues. CDR1 is SGDLS, CDR2 YYNGEE, per germline.

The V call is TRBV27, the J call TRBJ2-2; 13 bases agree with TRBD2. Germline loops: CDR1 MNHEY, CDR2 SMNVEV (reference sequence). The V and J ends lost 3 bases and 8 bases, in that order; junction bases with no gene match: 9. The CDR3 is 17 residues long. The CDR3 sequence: CASSFLGLAGPRGELFF. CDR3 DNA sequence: TGTGCCAGCAGTTTCCTGGGACTAGCGGGACCCCGTGGGGAGCTGTTTTTT.

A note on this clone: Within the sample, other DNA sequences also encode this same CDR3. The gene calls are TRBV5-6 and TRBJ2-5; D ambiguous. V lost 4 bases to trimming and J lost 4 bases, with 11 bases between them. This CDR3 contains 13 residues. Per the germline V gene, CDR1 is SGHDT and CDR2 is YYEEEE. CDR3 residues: CASSLGSRETQYF. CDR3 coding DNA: TGTGCCAGCAGCCTAGGGTCTAGAGAGACCCAGTACTTC.

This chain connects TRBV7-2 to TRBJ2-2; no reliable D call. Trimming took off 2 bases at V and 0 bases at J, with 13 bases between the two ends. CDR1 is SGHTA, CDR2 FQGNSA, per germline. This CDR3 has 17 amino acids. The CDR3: CASSLPHIFANTGELFF. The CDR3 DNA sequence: TGTGCCAGCAGCTTACCCCACATCTTCGCGAACACCGGGGAGCTGTTTTTT.

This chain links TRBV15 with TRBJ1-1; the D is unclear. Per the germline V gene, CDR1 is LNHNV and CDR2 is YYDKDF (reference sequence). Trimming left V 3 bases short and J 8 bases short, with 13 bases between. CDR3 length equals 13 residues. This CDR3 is CATSSQWDPEAFF. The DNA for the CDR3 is TGTGCCACCAGCAGCCAGTGGGATCCCGAAGCTTTCTTT. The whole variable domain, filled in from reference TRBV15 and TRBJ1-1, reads DAMVIQNPRYQVTQFGKPVTLSCSQTLNHNVMYWYQQKSSQAPKLLFHYYDKDFNNEADTPDNFQSRRPNTSFCFLDIRSPGLGDTAMYLCATSSQWDPEAFFGQGTRLTVV.

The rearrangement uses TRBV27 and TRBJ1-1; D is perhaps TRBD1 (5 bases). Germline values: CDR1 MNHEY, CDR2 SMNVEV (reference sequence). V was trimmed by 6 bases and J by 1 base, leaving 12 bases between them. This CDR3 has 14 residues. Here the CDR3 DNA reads TGTGCCAGCAGCCCCGGGGCCGCGAACACTGAAGCTTTCTTT. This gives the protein CASSPGAANTEAFF.